These 32 T cell receptor beta chains share one sample of origin, sequenced in a study of OX40 agonist ivuxolimab in advanced cancers. The protocol was immunoSEQ multiplex PCR, while the TCRdb copy is restricted to in-frame clones and leaves out a portion. The data contain approximately 32,000 clones, approximately 89% of them seen just once; the ten biggest clones take up approximately 9.1%. Sample: CD4+ or CD8+ T cells sorted from blood, taken in a trial of the OX40 agonist ivuxolimab. The receptors derive from an adult with an advanced solid tumor such as melanoma, head and neck, liver or kidney cancer.

This chain joins TRBV11-2 and TRBJ2-5; TRBD2 is a possible D gene (5 bases). V lost 6 bases, J lost 5 bases, and 25 bases lay in between. Germline V gene data show CDR1 as SGHAT and CDR2 as FQNNGV. The CDR3 extends over 17 amino acids. Written as DNA, the CDR3 is TGTGCCAGCAGTTTTAGCCTAGCTTCCATGATCAGGGAGACCCAGTACTTC. It specifies CASSFSLASMIRETQYF.

The chain uses TRBV18 and TRBJ2-2; D gene ambiguous. CDR3 length: 15 residues. With 6 bases removed from V and 1 base from J, the gap between germline ends came to 12 bases. Per germline, CDR1 KGHSH and CDR2 LQKENI. The CDR3 here is CASSESGVNTGELFF. In DNA, the CDR3 is TGTGCCAGCTCCGAATCCGGAGTGAACACCGGGGAGCTGTTTTTT.

The table lists this clone with a count of one. The chain joins TRBV4-3 to TRBJ1-3, with 7 nucleotides matching TRBD1. Germline V lookup: CDR1 LGHNA, CDR2 YSLEER. The V and J ends lost 0 bases and 4 bases, in that order; junction bases with no gene match: 6. The CDR3 covers 16 residues. CDR3: CASSQDKGARGNTIYF. The CDR3 DNA sequence: TGCGCCAGCAGCCAAGATAAGGGGGCGAGGGGAAACACCATATATTTT.

V is TRBV6-5 and J is TRBJ2-5; the D gene could be TRBD1 or TRBD2 (5 bases each). Looked up from germline, CDR1 is MNHEY and CDR2 is SVGAGI. The germline V and J ends were trimmed by 5 bases and 5 bases, with 15 bases remaining between them. The CDR3 is 14 amino acids. The CDR3 DNA follows: TGTGCCAGCAGTCCCCGTGGGGGTGGCGAGACCCAGTACTTC. Encoded protein: CASSPRGGGETQYF.

The genes are TRBV30 and TRBJ2-1; the match to TRBD1 covers 12 bases. J gave up 9 bases and V 8 bases, and 8 bases lay outside the gene matches. From germline, CDR1 is GTSNPN and CDR2 SVGIG (reference sequence). There are 13 residues in the CDR3. CDR3: CAGEGTGGGEQFF. Written as DNA, the CDR3 is TGTGCCGGCGAGGGGACAGGGGGCGGTGAGCAGTTCTTC.

In regard to this clone: The germline gene is not matched at one end of the junction; a read error may be the cause. The V gene is TRBV11-2, the J gene TRBJ2-7, with D possibly TRBD1 on 5 matching bases. The CDR3 totals 13 residues. The V gene's germline CDR1 is SGHAT and CDR2 FQNNGV. Here the CDR3 reads CASSKTDSPLRNF. In DNA form, the CDR3 reads TGTGCCAGCAGCAAAACTGACAGTCCCCTCCGGAACTTC.

The count of this clone is one. This rearrangement joins TRBV5-1 to TRBJ1-1; 7 bases are a match to TRBD1. The CDR3 consists of 16 residues. The J segment lost 2 bases and the V segment lost 5 bases, leaving 12 bases of the junction unmatched. Per the germline V gene, CDR1 is SGHRS and CDR2 is YFSETQ. As DNA, the CDR3 is TGCGCCAGCAGAAGACCTGGACAGGTAGGCAACACTGAAGCTTTCTTT. Encoded protein: CASRRPGQVGNTEAFF.

The chain uses TRBV15 and TRBJ2-4; D might be TRBD2 (6 bases). The V end was cut by 0 bases, the J end by 8 bases, with 14 bases between. Germline V gives CDR1 LNHNV, CDR2 YYDKDF (reference sequence). The CDR3 length is 15 residues. The chain's CDR3 is CATSRDQRGMDIQYF. The CDR3 region has the DNA TGTGCCACCAGCAGAGATCAACGGGGGATGGACATTCAGTACTTC.

The chain couples TRBV19 to TRBJ1-2; D is uncertain. The CDR3 is 13 amino acids. V was clipped by 3 bases and J by 4 bases, with 9 bases between them. Looked up from germline, CDR1 is LNHDA and CDR2 is SQIVND (reference sequence). DNA for the CDR3: TGTGCCAGTAGTATGCAGGCGACCTATGGCTACACCTTC. Translated: CASSMQATYGYTF.

CDR3 in amino acids: CASSPDLSTHYGYTF. DNA for the CDR3: TGTGCCAGCAGCCCAGACTTGTCAACCCACTATGGCTACACCTTC. The chain combines TRBV7-9 with TRBJ1-2; D uncertain. The CDR3 length is 15 residues. The V gene's germline CDR1 is SEHNR and CDR2 FQNEAQ (reference sequence). V shed 5 bases and J shed 3 bases, with 16 bases lying between them.

On this clone itself: One end of the junction varies from germline; a read error may be responsible. The chain employs TRBV7-7 and TRBJ2-5, with D possibly being TRBD1 (5 bases). From germline, CDR1 is SSHAT and CDR2 FNYEAQ (reference sequence). The CDR3 sequence is 13 residues long. CDR3 sequence (DNA): TGTGCTAGCAGCTTAGACAGACAAGAGACCCAGTACTTC. Protein product: CASSLDRQETQYF.

The chain carries TRBV5-1 and TRBJ1-1; weak D call: TRBD1 (6 bases). The germline gives CDR1 SGHRS, CDR2 YFSETQ. There are 14 residues in the CDR3. V gave up 0 bases and J gave up 7 bases, with 13 bases separating them. The DNA for the CDR3 is TGCGCCAGCAGCTTGGCCACCGGGACACTTGAAGCTTTCTTT. Its translation is CASSLATGTLEAFF.

The rearrangement links TRBV6-6 to TRBJ2-3, with D unresolved. The germline gives CDR1 MNHNY, CDR2 SVGAGI (reference sequence). Trimming stripped 2 bases from V and 3 bases from J, with 9 bases between. The CDR3 contains 14 residues. In nucleotides, the CDR3 is TGTGCCAGCAGTTACCGGCGACGTACAGATACGCAGTATTTT. It codes for CASSYRRRTDTQYF.

V is TRBV7-2 and J is TRBJ2-1; the D gene is possibly TRBD2 (6 bases). Germline V lookup: CDR1 SGHTA, CDR2 FQGNSA. CDR3 size: 14 residues. Trimming took 6 bases from V and 5 from J, leaving 14 bases between them. CDR3 amino acids: CASSPTRPDNEQFF. The CDR3 DNA reads as TGTGCCAGCAGTCCGACTAGACCCGACAATGAGCAGTTCTTC.

As concerns this clone: At one end, the junction sequence differs from germline, possibly due to a read error. The genes are TRBV19 and TRBJ2-7, with 11 bases matching TRBD2. Germline V gives CDR1 LNHDA, CDR2 SQIVND (reference sequence). CDR3 length equals 15 residues. The CDR3 coding sequence is TGTACCAGTAGCACCACGGGACTAGCGGTATACGAGCAGTACTTC. Encoded protein: CTSSTTGLAVYEQYF.

The J gene is TRBJ1-2, the V gene TRBV30; maybe TRBD1 (5 bases). Germline V gives CDR1 GTSNPN, CDR2 SVGIG (reference sequence). V dropped 3 bases and J dropped 4 bases, with 27 bases sitting between them. The CDR3 is made up of 18 amino acids. Here the CDR3 DNA reads TGTGCCTGGAGAGCCACCGGGGCCGCGCGAATCCGACTCTATGGCTACACCTTC. The encoded protein is CAWRATGAARIRLYGYTF.

J is TRBJ1-2 and V is TRBV20-1, with D perhaps matching TRBD1 (5 bases). V was shortened by 5 bases and J by 3 bases, with 7 bases between the two germline ends. CDR1 is DFQATT, CDR2 SNEGSKA, per germline (reference sequence). This CDR3 is 11 amino acids long. In nucleotides, the CDR3 is TGCAGTGCTCGAGGGGACTATGGCTACACCTTC. Its translation: CSARGDYGYTF.

V gene TRBV7-9 combines with J gene TRBJ2-5; D perhaps matches TRBD1 (6 bases). This CDR3 has 15 amino acids. Germline values: CDR1 SEHNR, CDR2 FQNEAQ (reference sequence). V was cut by 3 bases and J by 5 bases, with 16 bases left in between. CDR3 region: CASSFGQLHGETQYF. The CDR3 coding sequence is TGTGCCAGCAGCTTTGGACAGCTCCATGGGGAGACCCAGTACTTC. Supplemented by reference TRBV7-9 and TRBJ2-5, the full variable domain reads DTGVSQNPRHKITKRGQNVTFRCDPISEHNRLYWYRQTLGQGPEFLTYFQNEAQLEKSRLLSDRFSAERPKGSFSTLEIQRTEQGDSAMYLCASSFGQLHGETQYFGPGTRLLVL.

The gene calls are TRBV29-1 and TRBJ2-2; 9 bases match TRBD2. CDR1 SQVTM and CDR2 ANQGSEA come from the germline V gene. The CDR3 totals 18 residues. Germline trimming cut 6 bases from V and 4 bases from J; bases unmatched to any gene: 18. CDR3 in DNA: TGCAGCGTGGGTGGGGCTAGCGGGAAATGGGCGAGCACCGGGGAGCTGTTTTTT. Amino acids: CSVGGASGKWASTGELFF.

In DNA, the CDR3 is TGTGCCAGCACCCCGGCCGTTGGCCGGTACCAAGAGACCCAGTACTTC. Protein sequence: CASTPAVGRYQETQYF. The chain has TRBV5-6 and TRBJ2-5; D is unclear. The germline gives CDR1 SGHDT, CDR2 YYEEEE. The CDR3 runs to 16 residues. V lost 6 bases and J lost 0, with 18 bases in between.

V gene TRBV7-9 combines with J gene TRBJ2-3, with unresolved D. CDR3 length: 12 residues. Trimming removed 5 bases at V and 4 bases at J, with 7 bases between. Germline values: CDR1 SEHNR, CDR2 FQNEAQ (reference sequence). For the CDR3, the DNA is TGTGCCAGCAGCACCTACTCAGATACGCAGTATTTT. Amino acids: CASSTYSDTQYF.

The V gene is TRBV19, the J gene TRBJ2-4; 11 bases align to TRBD2. In germline, CDR1 is LNHDA, CDR2 SQIVND (reference sequence). J lost 9 bases, V lost 1 base, and 11 bases had no gene match. The CDR3 is 17 amino acids. The chain's CDR3 is CASSIVTSGRRAGIQYF. CDR3 nucleotide sequence: TGTGCCAGTAGTATAGTAACTAGCGGGAGACGGGCTGGCATTCAGTACTTC.

The J gene is TRBJ2-5, the V gene TRBV5-1; a possible D gene is TRBD1 (5 bases). The CDR3 has 14 residues. The germline V gene has CDR1 SGHRS and CDR2 YFSETQ. V lost 0 bases and J lost 2, with 8 bases in between. The CDR3 sequence is CASSLDYRQETQYF. Written as DNA, the CDR3 is TGCGCCAGCAGCTTGGATTACAGGCAAGAGACCCAGTACTTC.

The chain joins TRBV29-1 to TRBJ1-4; D gene ambiguous. Germline loops: CDR1 SQVTM, CDR2 ANQGSEA. V was cut by 3 bases and J by 5 bases, with 4 bases left in between. CDR3 length: 11 residues. DNA for the CDR3: TGCAGCGTTGACACCAATGAAAAACTGTTTTTT. It translates to CSVDTNEKLFF.

This clone was counted a single time. The rearrangement joins TRBV10-3 to TRBJ2-5, with D tentatively TRBD1 or TRBD2 (5 bases each). CDR3 size: 11 residues. Trimming shortened V by 6 bases and J by 5 bases, and 7 bases separated the two germline ends. CDR1 and CDR2 (germline): ENHRY, SYGVKD. The CDR3 protein is CAIRWGETQYF. In nucleotides, the CDR3 is TGTGCCATCAGATGGGGGGAGACCCAGTACTTC.

The rearrangement links TRBV11-3 to TRBJ2-3, with 11 nucleotides matching TRBD2. J was trimmed by 1 base and V by 1 base; bases with no gene match: 4. The germline CDR1 and CDR2 sequences are SGHNT and YENEEA. The CDR3 covers 17 residues. This CDR3 is CASSLGGTSGGTDTQYF. Written as DNA, the CDR3 is TGTGCCAGCAGCTTAGGGGGGACTAGCGGAGGCACAGATACGCAGTATTTT. The full variable domain, with the rest looked up from reference TRBV11-3 and TRBJ2-3, is EAGVVQSPRYKIIEKKQPVAFWCNPISGHNTLYWYLQNLGQGPELLIRYENEEAVDDSQLPKDRFSAERLKGVDSTLKIQPAELGDSAVYLCASSLGGTSGGTDTQYFGPGTRLTVL.

The chain carries TRBV11-2 and TRBJ2-7; 7 bases agree with TRBD1. Per the germline V gene, CDR1 is SGHAT and CDR2 is FQNNGV. V was clipped by 5 bases and J by 2 bases; unmatched bases: 9. There are 15 residues in the CDR3. The CDR3: CASSPPDRRTYEQYF. CDR3 DNA: TGTGCCAGCAGCCCACCGGACAGGCGGACCTACGAGCAGTACTTC.

The chain joins TRBV4-3 to TRBJ2-1; D gene ambiguous. This CDR3 comprises 15 residues. The germline gives CDR1 LGHNA, CDR2 YSLEER. V was pared by 1 base and J by 0 bases, with 7 bases between. CDR3 sequence reads: CASSQGQSSYNEQFF. CDR3 nucleotide sequence: TGCGCCAGCAGCCAAGGACAAAGCTCCTACAATGAGCAGTTCTTC.

V and J are TRBV11-3 and TRBJ2-7, with 10 bases aligning to TRBD2. This CDR3 comprises 16 residues. The trim removed 0 bases at V and 7 bases at J, leaving 9 bases unmatched. Germline CDR1 is SGHNT and CDR2 is YENEEA. This chain's CDR3 is CASSLDPSGRVSEQYF. The CDR3, as DNA: TGTGCCAGCAGCTTAGACCCTAGCGGGAGAGTTAGTGAGCAGTACTTC.

V gene TRBV11-2 combines with J gene TRBJ2-7, with D perhaps TRBD2 (5 bases). The DNA end is more similar to TRBJ2-5, so the J call may be wrong. The germline V gene has CDR1 SGHAT and CDR2 FQNNGV. The CDR3 is made up of 15 amino acids. The CDR3 loop is CASSVGLINGETQYF. In DNA, the CDR3 is TGTGCCAGCAGCGTAGGACTCATCAATGGGGAGACCCAGTACTTC.

The V call is TRBV27, the J call TRBJ2-1; no definite D call. Germline lookup yields CDR1 MNHEY and CDR2 SMNVEV (reference sequence). The CDR3 length is 16 residues. The V end was cut by 3 bases, the J end by 8 bases, with 20 bases between. CDR3 region: CASSFQSRLPFHEQFF. The CDR3 region has the DNA TGTGCCAGCAGTTTTCAGAGCCGGCTCCCATTCCATGAGCAGTTCTTC.

There are a few counts of this clone. This sequence joins TRBV28 and TRBJ2-1; TRBD2 matches 8 bases. The CDR3 spans 16 residues. Germline CDR1 is MDHEN and CDR2 is SYDVKM. J gave up 8 bases and V 5 bases, and 14 bases lay outside the gene matches. The CDR3 region has the DNA TGTGCCAGCAGTGCCCGCCGGCGGGGGGACAATTATGAGCAGTTCTTC. Translating gives CASSARRRGDNYEQFF. Based on the CDR3 plus reference TRBV28 and TRBJ2-1, the full variable domain is DVKVTQSSRYLVKRTGEKVFLECVQDMDHENMFWYRQDPGLGLRLIYFSYDVKMKEKGDIPEGYSVSREKKERFSLILESASTNQTSMYLCASSARRRGDNYEQFFGPGTRLTVL.